These 18 T cell receptor beta chains came from one sample sequenced in a study of T-cell reconstitution after alpha-beta-depleted transplantation in children. TCRbeta library construction was performed incorporating unique molecular identifiers. TCRdb fed the PCR reads into MiXCR, producing one record per CDR3 protein. This sample carries a few hundred thousand distinct CDR3 sequences, approximately 9.7% of them seen once, and the ten largest clones take about 4.9%. The material sequenced was PBMCs from the stem cell graft donor, taken from the stem cell graft. These receptors were taken from a human donor who donated a stem cell graft to a child with SCID.

This clonotype was picked up many times. The chain recombines TRBV27 with TRBJ2-7, with 9 bases matching TRBD2. This CDR3 is built from 17 residues. CDR1 is MNHEY and CDR2 is SMNVEV in the germline V gene (reference sequence). V lost 5 bases, J lost 2 bases, and 13 bases stayed unmatched. As DNA, the CDR3 is TGTGCCAGCAGTAGCCCCTTAGCGGGGGCCTCTACCTACGAGCAGTACTTC. The encoded protein is CASSSPLAGASTYEQYF.

This clonotype was counted ten times or more. V and J are TRBV7-2 and TRBJ2-7; TRBD1 or TRBD2 may be the D gene (5 bases each). Per germline, CDR1 SGHTA and CDR2 FQGNSA. The length of the CDR3 is 15 residues. Trimming removed 6 bases at V and 3 bases at J, with 18 bases between. The CDR3, as DNA: TGTGCCAGCAGTCCCCGAGGGACGGCGAACTACGAGCAGTACTTC. Translation gives CASSPRGTANYEQYF.

This clonotype was recorded at least ten times. V usage is TRBV20-1 and J usage is TRBJ2-7; 7 nucleotides line up with TRBD2. The CDR3 consists of 11 residues. J was trimmed by 4 bases and V by 3 bases; bases with no gene match: 0. Germline V gene lookup returns CDR1 DFQATT and CDR2 SNEGSKA (reference sequence). CDR3 nucleotide sequence: TGCAGTGCTAGGGGGGGGTACGAGCAGTACTTC. Translated, it gives CSARGGYEQYF.

This clonotype was observed many times. J is TRBJ1-5 and V is TRBV5-1; D gene unclear. This CDR3 comprises 14 residues. Germline V CDR1 and CDR2: SGHRS, YFSETQ. The V gene lost 1 base and the J gene lost 7 bases, with 12 bases spanning the gap. The CDR3 bases are TGCGCCAGCAGCTTGCACGGGCCAGGACAGCCCCAGCATTTT. As protein: CASSLHGPGQPQHF.

This clonotype has a count of ten or more. The V gene is TRBV9, the J gene TRBJ2-3, with 7 bases that match TRBD1. The length of the CDR3 is 16 residues. V lost 4 bases, J lost 7 bases, and 15 bases stayed unmatched. CDR1 is SGDLS and CDR2 is YYNGEE in the germline V gene. CDR3 in amino acids: CASSTFTDQRGHTQYF. Written as DNA, the CDR3 is TGTGCCAGCAGCACCTTCACTGACCAAAGGGGGCATACGCAGTATTTT.

This clonotype occurred many times. The chain couples TRBV5-1 to TRBJ2-3, with TRBD1 matching over 8 bases. After removal of 1 base from V and 0 bases from J, the junction contained 10 bases not matched to a gene. Germline CDR1 and CDR2: SGHRS and YFSETQ. The CDR3 runs to 18 residues. Here the CDR3 DNA reads TGCGCCAGCAGCTTGTGGGGACAGGTTTGGACTAGCACAGATACGCAGTATTTT. Its protein product is CASSLWGQVWTSTDTQYF.

This clonotype was counted ten times or more. The chain uses TRBV6-1 and TRBJ2-7, with D possibly matching TRBD2 (5 bases). The CDR3 consists of 15 residues. CDR1 and CDR2 (germline): MNHNS, SASEGT. Trimming cost V 3 bases and J 6 bases, with 18 bases left between them. CDR3 loop: CASSEGRQEIGEQYF. The CDR3 DNA reads as TGTGCCAGCAGTGAGGGGAGACAAGAGATCGGCGAGCAGTACTTC.

This chain joins TRBV5-1 and TRBJ2-5; 12 bases are a match to TRBD2. This CDR3 has 16 residues. Germline V gene data show CDR1 as SGHRS and CDR2 as YFSETQ. J gave up 5 bases and V 0 bases, and 5 bases lay outside the gene matches. CDR3 in DNA: TGCGCCAGCAGCTTGGCGCCTAGCGGGGGGGCTGAGACCCAGTACTTC. Amino acid sequence: CASSLAPSGGAETQYF.

This clonotype came up many times. V gene TRBV7-2 combines with J gene TRBJ2-3, with D possibly being TRBD2 (5 bases). The CDR3 has 15 amino acids. The germline V gene has CDR1 SGHTA and CDR2 FQGNSA. The V gene lost 4 bases and the J gene lost 0 bases, with 11 bases spanning the gap. This CDR3 is CASSSAATSTDTQYF. For the CDR3, the DNA is TGTGCCAGCAGCTCAGCGGCCACTAGCACAGATACGCAGTATTTT.

This clonotype came up many times. The chain has TRBV5-1 and TRBJ1-1; 7 bases align to TRBD1. Germline loops: CDR1 SGHRS, CDR2 YFSETQ. J was trimmed by 4 bases and V by 0 bases; bases with no gene match: 18. The CDR3 has 19 residues. The CDR3 nucleotides are TGCGCCAGCAGCTTGGCCGGTACCGTGCTTCGAAAGGGGGCCACTGAAGCTTTCTTT. Its protein is CASSLAGTVLRKGATEAFF.

This clonotype was detected many times. The chain employs TRBV2 and TRBJ2-1; 12 bases are a match to TRBD2. V trimming: 7 bases; J trimming: 7 bases; junction bases outside the gene matches: 8. Germline assignment: CDR1 SNHLY and CDR2 FYNNEI. The CDR3 is 15 residues long. In DNA form, the CDR3 reads TGTGCCAGCATGGGTCTAGCGGGGGGGCGTAATGAGCAGTTCTTC. Translation: CASMGLAGGRNEQFF.

This clonotype was detected many times. The genes are TRBV27 and TRBJ1-2; D unclear. Germline V lookup: CDR1 MNHEY, CDR2 SMNVEV (reference sequence). V gave up 5 bases and J gave up 6 bases, with 19 bases separating them. The CDR3 has 15 amino acids. The CDR3 region has the DNA TGTGCCAGCAGTCCCTTGACCACAGCCCTTCATGGCTACACCTTC. It specifies CASSPLTTALHGYTF.

This clonotype was observed at least ten times. This chain joins TRBV12-3 or TRBV12-4 and TRBJ2-3; 11 nucleotides align to TRBD1. After removal of 6 bases from V and 2 bases from J, the junction contained 4 bases not matched to a gene. This CDR3 spans 15 amino acids. This chain's CDR3 is CASSQDRGLTDTQYF. CDR3 bases: TGTGCCAGCAGCCAGGACAGGGGGCTCACAGATACGCAGTATTTT.

The genes are TRBV6-2 or TRBV6-3 and TRBJ2-1, with 12 bases aligning to TRBD1. Germline values: CDR1 MNHEY, CDR2 SVGEGT. V was clipped by 2 bases and J by 8 bases; unmatched bases: 4. This CDR3 spans 15 amino acids. CDR3 DNA sequence: TGTGCCAGCAGTTACCGGGGACAGGGGGCTGATGAGCAGTTCTTC. Its protein product is CASSYRGQGADEQFF.

In this sample, this clonotype turned up many times. The V gene is TRBV9, the J gene TRBJ2-2, with 12 bases matching TRBD2. The CDR3 runs 15 residues. J lost 5 bases, V lost 4 bases, and 3 bases had no gene match. The germline gives CDR1 SGDLS, CDR2 YYNGEE. The CDR3 spells CASSILAGGTGELFF. The CDR3 region has the DNA TGTGCCAGCAGCATCCTAGCGGGAGGGACCGGGGAGCTGTTTTTT. Full variable domain (remainder filled in from reference TRBV9 and TRBJ2-2): DSGVTQTPKHLITATGQRVTLRCSPRSGDLSVYWYQQSLDQGLQFLIQYYNGEERAKGNILERFSAQQFPDLHSELNLSSLELGDSALYFCASSILAGGTGELFFGEGSRLTVL.

This clonotype has ten or more counts. The V gene is TRBV7-2, the J gene TRBJ1-2; D may be TRBD1 (5 bases). CDR1 and CDR2 from the germline V gene are SGHTA and FQGNSA. The CDR3 loop spans 13 amino acids. V lost 5 bases to trimming and J lost 8 bases, with 15 bases between them. The CDR3 DNA sequence: TGTGCCAGCAGCCCCCAGGGTGGGAAAGGCTACACCTTC. Encoded protein: CASSPQGGKGYTF.

This clonotype came up many times. V gene TRBV7-2 combines with J gene TRBJ2-7; no clear D gene. V lost 1 base to trimming and J lost 4 bases, with 11 bases between them. This CDR3 is built from 14 residues. Germline V gene sequence: CDR1 SGHTA, CDR2 FQGNSA. The CDR3 sequence: CASSLVGSRYEQYF. CDR3 sequence (DNA): TGTGCCAGCAGCTTAGTGGGCTCGCGTTACGAGCAGTACTTC.

This clonotype was seen repeatedly, ten times or more. CDR3: CSVARALDQPQHF. In nucleotides, the CDR3 is TGCAGCGTTGCCAGGGCACTCGATCAGCCCCAGCATTTT. The chain links TRBV29-1 to TRBJ1-5; tentative D call: TRBD1 (5 bases). Trimming shortened V by 4 bases and J by 5 bases, and 12 bases separated the two germline ends. Per the germline V gene, CDR1 is SQVTM and CDR2 is ANQGSEA. CDR3 size: 13 residues.